One and the same sample provided the 29 T cell receptor beta chains below, sequenced in a study of Graves' ophthalmopathy and Graves' hyperthyroidism. Beta-chain TCR CDR3 regions were amplified from RNA transcripts. HTBI primers served in a first-round RT-PCR, which a second-round multiplex PCR followed. TCRdb itself ran the multiplex PCR reads through MiXCR, one entry per CDR3 protein. The sample comprises hundreds of thousands of distinct CDR3 sequences, over 20% of which are singletons, and roughly 6.9% rests with the top ten. The sequenced material came from peripheral blood. The origin of the receptors is a woman in her late teens or twenties with stable Graves' hyperthyroidism. Some clones in this sample may be carry-over from other donors' samples.

This clonotype was picked up a small number of times. V usage is TRBV2 and J usage is TRBJ2-7, with TRBD1 matching over 7 bases. CDR1 is SNHLY and CDR2 is FYNNEI in the germline V gene. The CDR3 extends over 12 amino acids. The J segment lost 3 bases and the V segment lost 9 bases, leaving 5 bases of the junction unmatched. The CDR3 DNA follows: TGTGCCAGGGGGACAGTTCGCTACGAGCAGTACTTC. Protein product: CARGTVRYEQYF.

Many counts were recorded for this clonotype. This chain links TRBV12-3 or TRBV12-4 with TRBJ1-2; 7 nucleotides line up with TRBD1. V dropped 3 bases and J dropped 0; count of bases not matched to a gene: 7. The CDR3 length is 16 residues. CDR3 in amino acids: CASSFGTETPNYGYTF. The CDR3 DNA follows: TGTGCCAGCAGTTTCGGGACAGAAACTCCTAACTATGGCTACACCTTC.

This chain joins TRBV9 and TRBJ1-1; unclear D gene. CDR3 length: 12 residues. V was trimmed by 3 bases and J by 2 bases, leaving 5 bases between them. Germline-derived CDR1 and CDR2 are SGDLS and YYNGEE. The CDR3 DNA is TGTGCCAGCAGCGGAAAAAACACTGAAGCTTTCTTT. As protein: CASSGKNTEAFF.

Ten or more counts support this clonotype. The V call is TRBV20-1, the J call TRBJ2-6; D is uncertain. The germline gives CDR1 DFQATT, CDR2 SNEGSKA (reference sequence). The CDR3 contains 14 residues. The germline V and J ends were trimmed by 6 bases and 1 base, with 10 bases remaining between them. This chain's CDR3 is CSALQGSGANVLTF. CDR3 bases: TGCAGTGCACTCCAAGGATCTGGGGCCAACGTCCTGACTTTC.

This clonotype appeared a few times. This sequence joins TRBV12-3 or TRBV12-4 and TRBJ2-5; TRBD1 or TRBD2 may be the D gene (6 bases each). CDR3 length equals 15 residues. V was cut by 1 base and J by 5 bases, with 14 bases left in between. CDR3 protein: CASSLGVGAGETQYF. The CDR3 DNA follows: TGTGCCAGCAGTTTAGGTGTGGGGGCGGGGGAGACCCAGTACTTC.

This clonotype came up many times. The chain recombines TRBV28 with TRBJ2-7; TRBD1 agrees at 10 bases. Germline trimming cut 3 bases from V and 4 bases from J; bases unmatched to any gene: 6. Germline assignment: CDR1 MDHEN and CDR2 SYDVKM. The CDR3 length is 15 residues. The CDR3 coding sequence is TGTGCCAGCAGTTTCCGGGACAGGGGAATTTACGAGCAGTACTTC. Translated: CASSFRDRGIYEQYF.

In its sample, this clonotype was seen many times. The rearrangement links TRBV9 to TRBJ2-7, with 9 bases fitting TRBD1. Trimming cost V 0 bases and J 1 base; bases outside gene matches: 2. CDR1 SGDLS and CDR2 YYNGEE come from the germline V gene. This CDR3 region has 15 residues. The CDR3, as DNA: TGTGCCAGCAGCGTAGGGGGGACAGGGTCCTACGAGCAGTACTTC. Protein product: CASSVGGTGSYEQYF.

The chain employs TRBV11-2 and TRBJ2-7, with a tentative D call TRBD2 (7 bases). The germline gives CDR1 SGHAT, CDR2 FQNNGV. Trimming cost V 0 bases and J 2 bases, with 14 bases left between them. CDR3 length: 16 amino acids. In DNA, the CDR3 is TGTGCCAGCAGCTTAGATTCGGGGGGCGCCGCCTACGAGCAGTACTTC. It translates to CASSLDSGGAAYEQYF.

This clonotype was recorded at least ten times. The rearrangement links TRBV6-5 to TRBJ2-7; D is possibly TRBD1 (6 bases). Germline assignment: CDR1 MNHEY and CDR2 SVGAGI. The CDR3 contains 15 residues. V lost 0 bases to trimming and J lost 0 bases, with 9 bases between them. The CDR3 DNA follows: TGTGCCAGCAGTTACTCCACAGGGAGCTCCTACGAGCAGTACTTC. Protein product: CASSYSTGSSYEQYF.

This clonotype was counted ten times or more. The chain uses TRBV28 and TRBJ1-2; D ambiguous. The CDR3 contains 14 residues. In germline, CDR1 is MDHEN, CDR2 SYDVKM. With 4 bases removed from V and 3 bases from J, the gap between germline ends came to 12 bases. In DNA form, the CDR3 reads TGTGCCAGCAGTTCCCCCGGAAGGCACTATGGCTACACCTTC. As protein: CASSSPGRHYGYTF.

This clonotype was seen repeatedly, ten times or more. The chain links TRBV4-1 to TRBJ1-1; possibly TRBD1 for D (5 bases). The CDR3 totals 14 residues. Germline CDR1 reads MGHRA; CDR2 reads YSYEKL. The V end was cut by 1 base, the J end by 0 bases, with 6 bases between. The CDR3 sequence: CASSQAGMNTEAFF. The CDR3, as DNA: TGCGCCAGCAGCCAAGCAGGGATGAACACTGAAGCTTTCTTT.

This clonotype was detected many times. The CDR3 loop reads CASSQGQGGEAFF. Here the CDR3 DNA reads TGTGCCAGCAGCCAGGGACAGGGGGGTGAAGCTTTCTTT. The chain combines TRBV3-1 with TRBJ1-1; 11 bases map to TRBD1. The junction had 1 base not matched to a gene; V was cut back by 3 bases and J by 7 bases. Germline V gives CDR1 LGHDT, CDR2 YNNKEL (reference sequence). The CDR3 totals 13 residues.

Many counts were recorded for this clonotype. The gene calls are TRBV2 and TRBJ1-6; D call uncertain. Trimming removed 7 bases from V and 6 bases from J, with 7 bases in between. CDR3 length equals 12 residues. CDR1 is SNHLY and CDR2 is FYNNEI in the germline V gene. CDR3 nucleotides: TGTGCCAGCACTGGTGGTAATTCACCCCTCCACTTT. It codes for CASTGGNSPLHF.

The chain combines TRBV19 with TRBJ1-2; 7 bases align to TRBD1. In germline, CDR1 is LNHDA, CDR2 SQIVND (reference sequence). Germline trimming cut 5 bases from V and 5 bases from J; bases unmatched to any gene: 5. CDR3 length equals 13 residues. CDR3 loop: CASSADRRYGYTF. The CDR3 DNA follows: TGTGCCAGTAGTGCGGACAGGCGGTATGGCTACACCTTC.

This clonotype appeared many times. This chain links TRBV19 with TRBJ2-7; D uncertain. The CDR3 totals 15 residues. Germline loops: CDR1 LNHDA, CDR2 SQIVND (reference sequence). The V end was cut by 5 bases, the J end by 0 bases, with 14 bases between. In DNA form, the CDR3 reads TGTGCCAGTAGTGAGGTGGGCGTTAGCTCCTACGAGCAGTACTTC. Protein: CASSEVGVSSYEQYF. The full variable domain, rest sourced from reference TRBV19 and TRBJ2-7, is DGGITQSPKYLFRKEGQNVTLSCEQNLNHDAMYWYRQDPGQGLRLIYYSQIVNDFQKGDIAEGYSVSREKKESFPLTVTSAQKNPTAFYLCASSEVGVSSYEQYFGPGTRLTVT.

This clonotype was found many times. The genes are TRBV7-3 and TRBJ2-5; 8 nucleotides agree with TRBD2. J gave up 7 bases and V 3 bases, and 13 bases lay outside the gene matches. Germline V CDR1 and CDR2: SGHTA, FQGTGA. CDR3 size: 16 residues. The CDR3 DNA reads TGTGCCAGCAGCTTGGTATCGGGAGGGCCCGATTTGACCCAGTACTTC. It translates to CASSLVSGGPDLTQYF.

This clonotype showed up just a few times. The gene calls are TRBV20-1 and TRBJ2-7; no definite D call. CDR1 is DFQATT and CDR2 is SNEGSKA in the germline V gene (reference sequence). Deletions cut 3 bases from V and 1 base from J, with 4 bases between. The CDR3 runs to 11 residues. The CDR3 reads CSASQSYEQYF. CDR3 in DNA: TGCAGTGCTAGCCAGTCCTACGAGCAGTACTTC.

In this sample, this clonotype turned up many times. V is TRBV6-1 and J is TRBJ1-6, with D uncertain. The CDR3 has 16 residues. Germline V lookup: CDR1 MNHNS, CDR2 SASEGT. Trimming shortened V by 6 bases and J by 0 bases, and 12 bases separated the two germline ends. The CDR3 sequence is CASSPGPSSYNSPLHF. The CDR3 region has the DNA TGTGCCAGCAGCCCGGGCCCAAGCTCCTATAATTCACCCCTCCACTTT.

This clonotype was seen repeatedly, ten times or more. This chain links TRBV30 with TRBJ1-5, with D maybe TRBD1 (5 bases). Germline loops: CDR1 GTSNPN, CDR2 SVGIG (reference sequence). Trimming removed 2 bases from V and 6 bases from J, with 11 bases in between. The CDR3 covers 13 residues. This CDR3 reads CAWSSQGGQPQHF. CDR3 sequence (DNA): TGTGCCTGGAGTAGTCAGGGCGGTCAGCCCCAGCATTTT. Complete variable domain (other parts from reference TRBV30 and TRBJ1-5): SQTIHQWPATLVQPVGSPLSLECTVEGTSNPNLYWYRQAAGRGLQLLFYSVGIGQISSEVPQNLSASRPQDRQFILSSKKLLLSDSGFYLCAWSSQGGQPQHFGDGTRLSIL.

This clonotype was detected ten times or more. The chain joins TRBV6-5 to TRBJ1-1; 8 bases align to TRBD1. The CDR3 has 15 residues. The ends lost 10 bases at V and 0 bases at J; junction bases unmatched: 10. Germline CDR1 MNHEY, CDR2 SVGAGI. CDR3 protein: CATGGTGGMNTEAFF. Written as DNA, the CDR3 is TGTGCCACCGGGGGAACAGGGGGAATGAACACTGAAGCTTTCTTT.

A few counts support this clonotype. This rearrangement joins TRBV6-1 to TRBJ1-3; D is unresolved. This CDR3 is 12 amino acids long. V was cut by 10 bases and J by 8 bases, with 15 bases left in between. Germline V gene data show CDR1 as MNHNS and CDR2 as SASEGT. This chain's CDR3 is CATAGLTDTIYF. The CDR3 DNA reads TGTGCCACGGCGGGCCTGACTGACACCATATATTTT.

This clonotype was counted many times. The chain employs TRBV29-1 and TRBJ1-1; D remains unclear. The germline V gene has CDR1 SQVTM and CDR2 ANQGSEA. Trimming stripped 5 bases from V and 1 base from J, with 5 bases between. The length of the CDR3 is 11 residues. The CDR3 sequence: CSVLSNTEAFF. The CDR3 DNA is TGCAGCGTTTTGTCGAACACTGAAGCTTTCTTT.

This clonotype occurred a few times. This CDR3 reads CASSSRGAMNTEAFF. The CDR3 nucleotides are TGCGCCAGCAGCAGCCGGGGAGCCATGAACACTGAAGCTTTCTTT. The V and J genes are TRBV5-1 and TRBJ1-1; D unresolved. CDR1 SGHRS and CDR2 YFSETQ come from the germline V gene. The CDR3 has 15 residues. With 4 bases removed from V and 0 bases from J, the gap between germline ends came to 13 bases.

The chain combines TRBV28 with TRBJ1-2; D might be TRBD1 (5 bases). CDR1 is MDHEN, CDR2 SYDVKM, per germline. V shed 2 bases and J shed 8 bases, with 12 bases lying between them. The CDR3 spans 13 residues. The chain's CDR3 is CASSLTGGGGYTF. As DNA, the CDR3 is TGTGCCAGCAGTTTAACCGGGGGGGGAGGCTACACCTTC.

Of note for this clonotype: This may be a read error, as it is one base from a much larger clone. The rearrangement links TRBV13 to TRBJ1-3; TRBD1 is a possible D gene (5 bases). CDR3 size: 15 residues. The germline CDR1 and CDR2 sequences are PRHDT and FYEKMQ (reference sequence). Trimming took off 7 bases at V and 0 bases at J, with 13 bases between the two ends. The CDR3 nucleotides read TGTGCCAGCAATCCGCGGGGGATCTCTGGAAACACCATATATTTT. It codes for CASNPRGISGNTIYF. The full variable domain, in which reference TRBV13 and TRBJ1-3 provide the parts outside the CDR3, is AAGVIQSPRHLIKEKRETATLKCYPIPRHDTVYWYQQGPGQDPQFLISFYEKMQSDKGSIPDRFSAQQFSDYHSELNMSSLELGDSALYFCASNPRGISGNTIYFGEGSWLTVV.

This clonotype occurred many times. This chain links TRBV6-5 with TRBJ2-2; no clear D gene. Deletions cut 6 bases from V and 0 bases from J, with 5 bases between. Germline CDR1 and CDR2: MNHEY and SVGAGI. The CDR3 has 13 residues. This CDR3 is CASRPTNTGELFF. CDR3 nucleotide sequence: TGTGCCAGCAGGCCAACGAACACCGGGGAGCTGTTTTTT.

This clonotype was seen repeatedly, ten times or more. CDR3 amino acids: CASGSRVDSNYGYTF. CDR3 nucleotide sequence: TGTGCCAGCGGATCTCGGGTGGATTCTAACTATGGCTACACCTTC. The chain uses TRBV6-5 and TRBJ1-2, with unresolved D. The CDR3 runs 15 residues. CDR1 MNHEY and CDR2 SVGAGI come from the germline V gene. Trimming removed 8 bases at V and 0 bases at J, with 16 bases between.

Many counts were recorded for this clonotype. The rearrangement uses TRBV6-5 and TRBJ1-5; D is unresolved. Trimming left V 5 bases short and J 4 bases short, with 9 bases between. The V gene's germline CDR1 is MNHEY and CDR2 SVGAGI. CDR3 length equals 13 residues. CDR3 sequence reads: CASSPTDNQPQHF. Written as DNA, the CDR3 is TGTGCCAGCAGTCCCACAGATAATCAGCCCCAGCATTTT.

This clonotype has only a few counts. The chain recombines TRBV5-1 with TRBJ1-1; a weak D match, TRBD1 (6 bases). The CDR3 totals 16 residues. V lost 0 bases and J lost 0, with 12 bases in between. Germline assignment: CDR1 SGHRS and CDR2 YFSETQ. Here the CDR3 reads CASSLGWTALNTEAFF. CDR3 in DNA: TGCGCCAGCAGCTTGGGATGGACAGCGCTGAACACTGAAGCTTTCTTT. The entire variable domain, with the rest obtained from reference TRBV5-1 and TRBJ1-1, is as follows: KAGVTQTPRYLIKTRGQQVTLSCSPISGHRSVSWYQQTPGQGLQFLFEYFSETQRNKGNFPGRFSGRQFSNSRSEMNVSTLELGDSALYLCASSLGWTALNTEAFFGQGTRLTVV.